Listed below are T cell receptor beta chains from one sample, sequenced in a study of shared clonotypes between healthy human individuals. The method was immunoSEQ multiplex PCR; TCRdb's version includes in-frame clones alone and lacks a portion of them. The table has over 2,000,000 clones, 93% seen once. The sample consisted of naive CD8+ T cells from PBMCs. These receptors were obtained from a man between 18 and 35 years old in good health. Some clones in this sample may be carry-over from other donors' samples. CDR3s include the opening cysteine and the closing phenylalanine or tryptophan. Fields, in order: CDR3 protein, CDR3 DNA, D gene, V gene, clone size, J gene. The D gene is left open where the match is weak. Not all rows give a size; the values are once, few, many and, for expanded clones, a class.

CDR3 protein: CASSSGSSYNEQFF
CDR3 DNA: TGTGCCAGCAGCTCAGGGAGCTCCTACAATGAGCAGTTCTTC
D gene: NA
V gene: TRBV9
clone size: once
J gene: TRBJ2-1

CDR3 protein: CASRSSGSSYEQYF
CDR3 DNA: TGTGCCAGCAGGAGTAGCGGGAGCTCCTACGAGCAGTACTTC
D gene: TRBD2
V gene: TRBV6-1
clone size: NA
J gene: TRBJ2-7

CDR3 protein: CASILGAGGANEQFF
CDR3 DNA: TGTGCCAGCATTCTAGGAGCGGGAGGGGCCAATGAGCAGTTCTTC
D gene: TRBD2
V gene: TRBV2
clone size: NA
J gene: TRBJ2-1

CDR3 protein: CASSQRVSGSRETQYF
CDR3 DNA: TGCGCCAGCAGCCAACGAGTTAGCGGGAGTCGAGAGACCCAGTACTTC
D gene: TRBD2
V gene: TRBV4-1
clone size: NA
J gene: TRBJ2-5

CDR3 protein: CASSPRQAGETQYF
CDR3 DNA: TGTGCCAGCAGTCCCCGGCAGGCAGGGGAGACCCAGTACTTC
D gene: NA
V gene: TRBV28
clone size: NA
J gene: TRBJ2-5

CDR3 protein: CASSSRGTPNGYTF
CDR3 DNA: TGTGCCAGCAGTTCGCGAGGGACCCCTAATGGCTACACCTTC
D gene: NA
V gene: TRBV27
clone size: NA
J gene: TRBJ1-2

CDR3 protein: CASSLTHEQYF
CDR3 DNA: TGTGCCAGCAGCTTAACCCACGAGCAGTACTTC
D gene: NA
V gene: TRBV7-9
clone size: NA
J gene: TRBJ2-7

CDR3 protein: CAISEGRHSNQPQHF
CDR3 DNA: TGTGCCATCAGTGAGGGACGGCATAGCAATCAGCCCCAGCATTTT
D gene: NA
V gene: TRBV10-3
clone size: NA
J gene: TRBJ1-5

CDR3 protein: CASSFGEEVVNTQYF
CDR3 DNA: TGTGCCAGCAGTTTTGGAGAGGAGGTGGTGAATACGCAGTATTTT
D gene: NA
V gene: TRBV28
clone size: NA
J gene: TRBJ2-3

CDR3 protein: CASSQEKSTNGYTF
CDR3 DNA: TGCGCCAGCAGCCAAGAAAAAAGTACCAACGGCTACACCTTC
D gene: NA
V gene: TRBV4-3
clone size: NA
J gene: TRBJ1-2

CDR3 protein: CASSPPAVSGNTIYF
CDR3 DNA: TGTGCCAGCAGCCCACCGGCAGTCTCTGGAAACACCATATATTTT
D gene: NA
V gene: TRBV7-9
clone size: NA
J gene: TRBJ1-3

CDR3 protein: CASSEWRAIYGYTF
CDR3 DNA: TGTGCCAGCAGTGAATGGCGAGCCATCTATGGCTACACCTTC
D gene: NA
V gene: TRBV6-1
clone size: once
J gene: TRBJ1-2

CDR3 protein: CASRPPLGAPETQYF
CDR3 DNA: TGTGCCAGCAGACCCCCCCTGGGAGCTCCGGAGACCCAGTACTTC
D gene: NA
V gene: TRBV7-9
clone size: NA
J gene: TRBJ2-5

CDR3 protein: CASSMESKRSYEQYF
CDR3 DNA: TGTGCCAGCAGCATGGAGTCAAAGCGTTCCTACGAGCAGTACTTC
D gene: NA
V gene: TRBV5-4
clone size: NA
J gene: TRBJ2-7

CDR3 protein: CASSLKITYNEQFF
CDR3 DNA: TGTGCCAGCAGCTTAAAGATAACGTACAATGAGCAGTTCTTC
D gene: NA
V gene: TRBV7-3
clone size: NA
J gene: TRBJ2-1

CDR3 protein: CASSLDGGRPQHF
CDR3 DNA: TGTGCCAGCAGCTTAGATGGGGGGAGGCCCCAGCATTTT
D gene: NA
V gene: TRBV11-2
clone size: NA
J gene: TRBJ1-5

CDR3 protein: CASSQGAEGNQPQHF
CDR3 DNA: TGCGCCAGCAGCCAGGGGGCAGAGGGTAATCAGCCCCAGCATTTT
D gene: NA
V gene: TRBV4-3
clone size: once
J gene: TRBJ1-5

CDR3 protein: CASSFSPRTGYYEQYF
CDR3 DNA: TGTGCCAGCAGTTTCTCCCCTCGGACAGGCTACTACGAGCAGTACTTC
D gene: TRBD1
V gene: TRBV28
clone size: NA
J gene: TRBJ2-7

CDR3 protein: CASSPRQPSYEQYF
CDR3 DNA: TGTGCCAGCAGCCCAAGGCAGCCATCCTACGAGCAGTACTTC
D gene: NA
V gene: TRBV9
clone size: NA
J gene: TRBJ2-7

CDR3 protein: CASSHYRGPSGNTIYF
CDR3 DNA: TGTGCCAGCAGCCATTACAGGGGGCCGTCAGGAAACACCATATATTTT
D gene: TRBD1
V gene: TRBV11-2
clone size: NA
J gene: TRBJ1-3

CDR3 protein: CASSFPGSSYNEQFF
CDR3 DNA: TGTGCCAGCAGCTTTCCCGGGAGCTCCTACAATGAGCAGTTCTTC
D gene: NA
V gene: TRBV7-9
clone size: NA
J gene: TRBJ2-1

CDR3 protein: CASSLDAPGNEQFF
CDR3 DNA: TGCGCCAGCAGCTTGGACGCCCCGGGTAATGAGCAGTTCTTC
D gene: NA
V gene: TRBV5-1
clone size: NA
J gene: TRBJ2-1

CDR3 protein: CASSLDRESGGGEQYF
CDR3 DNA: TGTGCCAGCAGCTTAGACCGGGAGTCGGGGGGCGGCGAGCAGTACTTC
D gene: NA
V gene: TRBV7-6
clone size: NA
J gene: TRBJ2-7

CDR3 protein: CASSVGSRTHNTGELFF
CDR3 DNA: TGTGCCAGCAGCGTAGGTTCCAGGACACATAACACCGGGGAGCTGTTTTTT
D gene: NA
V gene: TRBV9
clone size: NA
J gene: TRBJ2-2

CDR3 protein: CASSFGVGYGYTF
CDR3 DNA: TGTGCCAGCAGTTTCGGGGTGGGCTATGGCTACACCTTC
D gene: NA
V gene: TRBV27
clone size: NA
J gene: TRBJ1-2